These 9 T cell receptor beta chains were all obtained from the same sample, sequenced in a study of shared T cell receptors in the human thymus (dated by TCRdb to the early 2020s). Libraries were built with the immunoSEQ multiplex PCR assay. Drawn from immuneACCESS, this table holds only the in-frame rearrangements with V and J called that TCRdb kept. Clones are partly lost; checked studies trace under half to an unresolved V gene and leave the rest unexplained. The sample profile shows around 65,000 clones; over 90% of them were found once. Jointly, the top ten make up about 0.03% of the sample. Sequencing input: thymocytes. These receptors all stem from a human donor.

The V and J genes are TRBV19 and TRBJ1-5; D call uncertain. The germline V gene encodes CDR1 LNHDA and CDR2 SQIVND (reference sequence). The germline V and J ends were trimmed by 3 bases and 2 bases, with 17 bases remaining between them. The CDR3 spans 17 residues. The CDR3 bases are TGTGCCAGTAGTATCGATGACTTGTCTTTCGGCAATCAGCCCCAGCATTTT. Its translation: CASSIDDLSFGNQPQHF.

This chain connects TRBV27 to TRBJ2-5, with 7 nucleotides matching TRBD1. This CDR3 comprises 17 residues. Germline V lookup: CDR1 MNHEY, CDR2 SMNVEV (reference sequence). Unmatched junction bases numbered 14, after V lost 5 bases and J lost 2 bases. CDR3 in amino acids: CASSPRRQGKGQETQYF. The CDR3 DNA sequence: TGTGCCAGCAGTCCCCGGAGACAGGGAAAGGGGCAAGAGACCCAGTACTTC.

V usage is TRBV19 and J usage is TRBJ1-4; 7 nucleotides agree with TRBD1. Germline assignment: CDR1 LNHDA and CDR2 SQIVND (reference sequence). The CDR3 contains 17 residues. Trimming took 5 bases from V and 7 from J; bases not matched to a gene: 16. For the CDR3, the DNA is TGTGCCAGTAGTTCCTCCGGGACAGTTGTGGATGGTGAAAAACTGTTTTTT. The encoded protein is CASSSSGTVVDGEKLFF.

This chain links TRBV7-9 with TRBJ1-1; D is perhaps TRBD1 (5 bases). The CDR3 contains 14 residues. Trimming removed 4 bases at V and 5 bases at J, with 14 bases between. Germline V gene data show CDR1 as SEHNR and CDR2 as FQNEAQ (reference sequence). As DNA, the CDR3 is TGTGCCAGCAGCTCGCCCCGGGGGTCAACTGAAGCTTTCTTT. Translation: CASSSPRGSTEAFF.

The chain joins TRBV12-5 to TRBJ2-5, with TRBD2 identical over 13 bases. The trim removed 3 bases at V and 5 bases at J, leaving 12 bases unmatched. CDR3 size: 18 residues. The germline CDR1 and CDR2 sequences are LGHNT and FRNRAP. CDR3 DNA: TGTGCTAGTGGTTTCACGACTAGCGGGGGGCGGGTTTGGGAGACCCAGTACTTC. This translates into CASGFTTSGGRVWETQYF.

The J gene is TRBJ2-5, the V gene TRBV11-3, with TRBD2 matching 11 bases. V dropped 1 base and J dropped 1; count of bases not matched to a gene: 5. CDR3 length: 17 residues. Per the germline V gene, CDR1 is SGHNT and CDR2 is YENEEA. The CDR3 spells CASSLAVAGGPQETQYF. CDR3 sequence (DNA): TGTGCCAGCAGCTTAGCGGTAGCGGGGGGGCCCCAAGAGACCCAGTACTTC.

This chain's CDR3 is CASSLLLQNSPLHF. CDR3 in DNA: TGTGCCAGCAGTTTGTTACTGCAGAATTCACCCCTCCACTTT. This sequence joins TRBV28 and TRBJ1-6; D not resolved. This CDR3 is built from 14 residues. Deletions cut 3 bases from V and 7 bases from J, with 10 bases between. CDR1 and CDR2 from the germline V gene are MDHEN and SYDVKM.

In this sample, this clone turned up once. The J gene is TRBJ2-3, the V gene TRBV5-1; D possibly corresponds to TRBD2 (5 bases). Per germline, CDR1 SGHRS and CDR2 YFSETQ. There are 13 residues in the CDR3. V lost 4 bases, J lost 6 bases, and 12 bases lay in between. This CDR3 reads CASSVAGKDTQYF. The CDR3 region has the DNA TGCGCCAGCAGCGTAGCCGGGAAGGATACGCAGTATTTT. The full variable domain, with the rest looked up from reference TRBV5-1 and TRBJ2-3, is KAGVTQTPRYLIKTRGQQVTLSCSPISGHRSVSWYQQTPGQGLQFLFEYFSETQRNKGNFPGRFSGRQFSNSRSEMNVSTLELGDSALYLCASSVAGKDTQYFGPGTRLTVL.

The chain combines TRBV6-5 with TRBJ1-1, with 7 bases fitting TRBD1. Germline trimming cut 7 bases from V and 6 bases from J; bases unmatched to any gene: 8. CDR1 is MNHEY and CDR2 is SVGAGI in the germline V gene. This CDR3 contains 13 residues. The CDR3 here is CASTATGLAEAFF. Here the CDR3 DNA reads TGTGCCAGCACGGCGACAGGGTTGGCTGAAGCTTTCTTT.